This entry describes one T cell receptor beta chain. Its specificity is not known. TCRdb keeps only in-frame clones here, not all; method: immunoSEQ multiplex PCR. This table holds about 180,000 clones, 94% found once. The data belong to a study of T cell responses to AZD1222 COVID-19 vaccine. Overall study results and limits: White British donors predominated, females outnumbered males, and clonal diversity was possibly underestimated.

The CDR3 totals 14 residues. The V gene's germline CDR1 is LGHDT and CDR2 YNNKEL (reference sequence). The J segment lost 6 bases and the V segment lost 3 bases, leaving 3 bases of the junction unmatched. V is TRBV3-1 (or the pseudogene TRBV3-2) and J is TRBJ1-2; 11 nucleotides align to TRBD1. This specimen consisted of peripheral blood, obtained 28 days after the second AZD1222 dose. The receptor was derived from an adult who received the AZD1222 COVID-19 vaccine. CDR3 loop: CASSQGQGVDGYTF. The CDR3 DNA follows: TGTGCCAGCAGCCAGGGACAGGGGGTGGATGGCTACACCTTC.